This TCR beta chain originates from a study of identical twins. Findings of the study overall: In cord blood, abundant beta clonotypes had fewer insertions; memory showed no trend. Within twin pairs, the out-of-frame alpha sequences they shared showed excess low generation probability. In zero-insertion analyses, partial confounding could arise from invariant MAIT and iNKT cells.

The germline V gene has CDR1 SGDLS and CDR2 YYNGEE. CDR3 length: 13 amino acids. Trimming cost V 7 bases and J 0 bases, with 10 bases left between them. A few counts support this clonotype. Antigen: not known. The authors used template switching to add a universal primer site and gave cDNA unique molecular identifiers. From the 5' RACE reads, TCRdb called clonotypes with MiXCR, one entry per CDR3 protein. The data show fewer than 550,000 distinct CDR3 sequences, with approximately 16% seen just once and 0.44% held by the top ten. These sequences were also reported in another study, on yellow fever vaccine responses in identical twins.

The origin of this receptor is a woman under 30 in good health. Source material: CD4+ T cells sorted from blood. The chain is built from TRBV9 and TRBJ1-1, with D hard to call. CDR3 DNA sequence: TGTGCCAGCCGTCGGGAGTTGAACACTGAAGCTTTCTTT. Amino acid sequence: CASRRELNTEAFF.